The 28 T cell receptor beta chains in this list originate from one sample, sequenced in a study of shared clonotypes between healthy human individuals. Data came from immunoSEQ multiplex PCR; TCRdb stores just in-frame clones and leaves some out. Here the sample spans fewer than 1.8 million clones, 98% being singletons. Sample: naive CD4+ T cells sorted from blood. Subset reported: CD45RA+ positively selected. These TCRs come from a man aged 25 to 45 in good health.

This CDR3 reads CASSEGRSSYEQYF. The CDR3 nucleotides read TGCGCCAGCAGTGAGGGCAGGTCATCCTACGAGCAGTACTTC. This chain connects TRBV10-1 to TRBJ2-7, with D unclear. CDR1 WNHNN and CDR2 SYGVQD come from the germline V gene (reference sequence). V gave up 2 bases and J gave up 1 base, with 9 bases separating them. This CDR3 spans 14 amino acids.

In regard to this clone: Other nucleotide sequences in the sample specify the same CDR3. V usage is TRBV18 and J usage is TRBJ1-1; D is undetermined. This CDR3 is 12 amino acids long. The ends were cut back, 1 base at V and 5 bases at J, with 5 bases in the middle. Germline-derived CDR1 and CDR2 are KGHSH and LQKENI. The CDR3 DNA follows: TGTGCCAGCTCACCACGGGAGACTGAAGCTTTCTTT. This encodes CASSPRETEAFF.

This chain links TRBV30 with TRBJ2-7, with D uncertain. There are 14 residues in the CDR3. Germline CDR1 is GTSNPN and CDR2 is SVGIG (reference sequence). Trimming pared 4 bases from V and 4 bases from J, leaving 17 bases between. The CDR3 sequence is CAWIPLDGEYEQYF. In DNA form, the CDR3 reads TGTGCCTGGATCCCTCTGGATGGGGAATACGAGCAGTACTTC.

The CDR3 reads CASSQLAENTGELFF. The CDR3 coding sequence is TGTGCCAGCAGTCAGCTAGCGGAGAACACCGGGGAGCTGTTTTTT. V usage is TRBV9 and J usage is TRBJ2-2; 7 bases match TRBD2. CDR3 length equals 15 residues. Germline assignment: CDR1 SGDLS and CDR2 YYNGEE. The V and J ends lost 5 bases and 1 base, in that order; junction bases with no gene match: 5.

The V call is TRBV28, the J call TRBJ2-7; TRBD2 matches 13 bases. The CDR3 extends over 14 amino acids. V was clipped by 6 bases and J by 1 base; unmatched bases: 0. Germline assignment: CDR1 MDHEN and CDR2 SYDVKM. The CDR3, as DNA: TGTGCCAGCAGGGGACTAGCGGGATCCTACGAGCAGTACTTC. This encodes CASRGLAGSYEQYF.

This chain uses TRBV12-5 with TRBJ2-1; TRBD1 matches 8 bases. V was clipped by 4 bases and J by 8 bases; unmatched bases: 7. The CDR3 spans 14 residues. CDR1 is LGHNT, CDR2 FRNRAP, per germline. CDR3 in amino acids: CASGSGRGRDEQFF. The DNA of the CDR3 is TGTGCTAGTGGTTCCGGCAGGGGGCGGGATGAGCAGTTCTTC.

The chain recombines TRBV18 with TRBJ2-7; 7 bases fit TRBD2. Trimming at V came to 6 bases and at J to 2 bases, leaving 16 bases not matched to a gene. Germline CDR1 and CDR2: KGHSH and LQKENI. The CDR3 is made up of 17 amino acids. CDR3: CASSPILGDYETYEQYF. DNA for the CDR3: TGTGCCAGCTCGCCAATATTGGGGGACTACGAAACCTACGAGCAGTACTTC. Based on the CDR3 plus reference TRBV18 and TRBJ2-7, the full variable domain is NAGVMQNPRHLVRRRGQEARLRCSPMKGHSHVYWYRQLPEEGLKFMVYLQKENIIDESGMPKERFSAEFPKEGPSILRIQQVVRGDSAAYFCASSPILGDYETYEQYFGPGTRLTVT.

Points on this clone: Within the sample, other DNA sequences also encode this same CDR3. The chain combines TRBV10-3 with TRBJ2-7; D is perhaps TRBD1 (5 bases). This CDR3 spans 13 amino acids. Germline V CDR1 and CDR2: ENHRY, SYGVKD. V lost 2 bases, J lost 5 bases, and 10 bases lay in between. The CDR3 reads CAISEGRANEQYF. The CDR3 bases are TGTGCCATCAGTGAGGGCAGGGCCAACGAGCAGTACTTC.

The DNA for the CDR3 is TGTGCCTGGTCGGGGGCTAGCGGGGCTCCTCTCTACGAGCAGTACTTC. Encoded protein: CAWSGASGAPLYEQYF. The V and J genes are TRBV30 and TRBJ2-7; 9 bases fit TRBD2. Unmatched junction bases numbered 14, after V lost 5 bases and J lost 3 bases. CDR1 GTSNPN and CDR2 SVGIG come from the germline V gene (reference sequence). The CDR3 consists of 16 residues.

The chain recombines TRBV7-9 with TRBJ2-1; 11 bases fit TRBD2. Germline V lookup: CDR1 SEHNR, CDR2 FQNEAQ (reference sequence). The CDR3 is made up of 16 amino acids. Losses at the gene ends were 5 bases for V and 4 bases for J; bases not matched to a gene: 7. The CDR3 here is CASSPFLAGGYNEQFF. The CDR3 region has the DNA TGTGCCAGCAGCCCCTTTCTAGCGGGAGGTTACAATGAGCAGTTCTTC.

The chain employs TRBV6-6 and TRBJ2-1; tentative D call: TRBD1 (7 bases). Germline CDR1 is MNHNY and CDR2 is SVGAGI (reference sequence). The CDR3 loop spans 12 amino acids. The ends were cut back, 7 bases at V and 13 bases at J, with 17 bases in the middle. The CDR3 DNA is TGTGCCAGCACCCCAGGGGGGCCACCCCAGTTCTTC. Amino acids: CASTPGGPPQFF.

The chain is built from TRBV18 and TRBJ2-2; 8 bases match TRBD2. The CDR3 runs to 20 residues. V was pared by 0 bases and J by 1 base, with 13 bases of the junction left unmatched. In germline, CDR1 is KGHSH, CDR2 LQKENI. CDR3 residues: CASSPPGGLAGDWNTGELFF. The CDR3 coding sequence is TGTGCCAGCTCACCACCGGGTGGGCTAGCGGGTGATTGGAACACCGGGGAGCTGTTTTTT.

The rearrangement links TRBV10-3 to TRBJ1-3; 7 nucleotides agree with TRBD1. Germline loops: CDR1 ENHRY, CDR2 SYGVKD. The J segment lost 0 bases and the V segment lost 10 bases, leaving 9 bases of the junction unmatched. CDR3 size: 15 residues. The CDR3 nucleotides read TGTGCCACCAGATCGGGGACAGACTCTGGAAACACCATATATTTT. Its translation: CATRSGTDSGNTIYF.

V gene TRBV30 combines with J gene TRBJ2-5; D possibly corresponds to TRBD2 (5 bases). Deletions cut 3 bases from V and 5 bases from J, with 13 bases between. The V gene's germline CDR1 is GTSNPN and CDR2 SVGIG (reference sequence). This CDR3 has 13 amino acids. CDR3 sequence: CAWRKDSTETQYF. The CDR3 coding sequence is TGTGCCTGGAGAAAGGACTCTACGGAGACCCAGTACTTC.

The chain carries TRBV5-5 and TRBJ2-2, with 9 positions matching TRBD1. Germline-derived CDR1 and CDR2 are SGHKS and YYEKEE (reference sequence). V lost 6 bases and J lost 2; bases outside the gene matches: 11. The length of the CDR3 is 17 residues. As DNA, the CDR3 is TGTGCCAGCACTCCATCCTTGACAGGGGGAAACACCGGGGAGCTGTTTTTT. Its protein product is CASTPSLTGGNTGELFF.

The chain carries TRBV6-6 and TRBJ2-7, with TRBD2 matching 8 bases. Per germline, CDR1 MNHNY and CDR2 SVGAGI (reference sequence). This CDR3 spans 16 amino acids. V shed 2 bases, J shed 1 base, and the junction held 7 bases outside the gene matches. The CDR3 loop reads CASSYRGRHVSYEQYF. As DNA, the CDR3 is TGTGCCAGCAGTTACCGCGGGAGGCACGTATCCTACGAGCAGTACTTC.

This sequence joins TRBV19 and TRBJ2-7; D perhaps matches TRBD2 (5 bases). V lost 3 bases and J 0 bases, leaving 9 bases between the germline ends. The length of the CDR3 is 14 residues. The germline V gene encodes CDR1 LNHDA and CDR2 SQIVND (reference sequence). The CDR3 bases are TGTGCCAGTAGTATGGTAGGGAGCTCCTACGAGCAGTACTTC. Protein: CASSMVGSSYEQYF.

The J gene is TRBJ2-1, the V gene TRBV10-3, with TRBD2 identical over 8 bases. This CDR3 spans 14 amino acids. The J segment lost 7 bases and the V segment lost 5 bases, leaving 7 bases of the junction unmatched. Per germline, CDR1 ENHRY and CDR2 SYGVKD. The CDR3 region is CAISNPGTSNEQFF. The DNA of the CDR3 is TGTGCCATCAGTAACCCCGGGACTAGTAATGAGCAGTTCTTC.

This chain links TRBV28 with TRBJ2-1; 7 bases align to TRBD2. The junction had 6 bases not matched to a gene; V was cut back by 7 bases and J by 9 bases. In germline, CDR1 is MDHEN, CDR2 SYDVKM. There are 12 residues in the CDR3. The CDR3 nucleotides read TGTGCCAGCATTGGGACTACGTTTGAGCAGTTCTTC. This translates into CASIGTTFEQFF.

The chain is built from TRBV6-7 and TRBJ2-6; D is ambiguous. TRBV6-7 qualifies as an ORF whose function is uncertain. V dropped 4 bases and J dropped 2 bases, with 9 bases sitting between them. The CDR3 is made up of 15 amino acids. The CDR3 DNA sequence: TGTGCCAGCAGTTTAGGGAACGCTGGGGCCAACGTCCTGACTTTC. Translation gives CASSLGNAGANVLTF.

The rearrangement uses TRBV12-2 and TRBJ1-5. TRBV12-2 is deemed a pseudogene. This CDR3 is 13 amino acids long. The CDR3 loop is CASRLVSHQPQHF. The CDR3, as DNA: TGTGCAAGTCGCTTAGTGAGTCATCAGCCCCAGCATTTT.

The chain uses TRBV2 and TRBJ2-2; a weak D match, TRBD2 (6 bases). Trimming removed 5 bases at V and 4 bases at J, with 11 bases between. The CDR3 extends over 14 amino acids. Germline-derived CDR1 and CDR2 are SNHLY and FYNNEI. DNA of the CDR3: TGTGCCAGCAGTCGGGACTGGACCACCGGGGAGCTGTTTTTT. It codes for CASSRDWTTGELFF.

The rearrangement uses TRBV29-1 and TRBJ2-5; TRBD2 aligns across 10 bases. Trimming took 2 bases from V and 4 from J; bases not matched to a gene: 7. Germline CDR1 reads SQVTM; CDR2 reads ANQGSEA. The CDR3 spans 15 residues. CDR3 amino acids: CSVELAGVLGETQYF. CDR3 nucleotide sequence: TGCAGCGTTGAACTAGCGGGAGTGTTAGGAGAGACCCAGTACTTC.

The rearrangement links TRBV18 to TRBJ1-2, with 7 positions matching TRBD1. The CDR3 spans 17 residues. The germline gives CDR1 KGHSH, CDR2 LQKENI. Germline trimming cut 4 bases from V and 1 base from J; bases unmatched to any gene: 12. The DNA for the CDR3 is TGTGCCAGCTCACGGGATATACAGGGGCCGTTTAACTATGGCTACACCTTC. This sequence encodes CASSRDIQGPFNYGYTF.

This chain connects TRBV10-3 to TRBJ2-1; D is unresolved. Germline assignment: CDR1 ENHRY and CDR2 SYGVKD. The CDR3 spans 14 residues. V was shortened by 2 bases and J by 5 bases, with 10 bases between the two germline ends. CDR3 bases: TGTGCCATCAGTGAGAGGCAGATAGACAATGAGCAGTTCTTC. Residues: CAISERQIDNEQFF.

Note on this clone: The same CDR3 can be traced to other DNA sequences in this sample. V is TRBV25-1 and J is TRBJ2-2; 8 nucleotides line up with TRBD1. The CDR3 contains 15 residues. Germline lookup yields CDR1 MGHDK and CDR2 SYGVNS. V lost 3 bases and J lost 3; bases outside the gene matches: 3. CDR3 residues: CASSDGTGDTGELFF. The CDR3 DNA is TGTGCCAGCAGTGATGGGACAGGAGACACCGGGGAGCTGTTTTTT.

The chain is built from TRBV5-1 and TRBJ2-6; 7 bases are shared with TRBD1. Germline lookup yields CDR1 SGHRS and CDR2 YFSETQ. This CDR3 is built from 15 residues. After removal of 0 bases from V and 6 bases from J, the junction contained 3 bases not matched to a gene. This chain's CDR3 is CASSLEGAVANVLTF. The CDR3, as DNA: TGCGCCAGCAGCTTGGAGGGGGCAGTGGCCAACGTCCTGACTTTC.

The V call is TRBV2, the J call TRBJ2-7; 10 nucleotides match TRBD1. V shed 6 bases, J shed 2 bases, and the junction held 4 bases outside the gene matches. CDR1 and CDR2 (germline): SNHLY, FYNNEI. There are 14 residues in the CDR3. This CDR3 is CASRAGTGAYEQYF. The DNA for the CDR3 is TGTGCCAGCAGGGCCGGGACAGGGGCCTACGAGCAGTACTTC. Supplemented by reference TRBV2 and TRBJ2-7, the full variable domain reads EPEVTQTPSHQVTQMGQEVILRCVPISNHLYFYWYRQILGQKVEFLVSFYNNEISEKSEIFDDQFSVERPDGSNFTLKIRSTKLEDSAMYFCASRAGTGAYEQYFGPGTRLTVT.